The 17 T cell receptor beta chains in this list originate from one sample, sequenced in a study of T cells after yellow fever vaccination (dated by TCRdb to the late 2010s). The receptor library was made with 5' RACE. The data were produced on an Illumina NovaSeq 6000. The public reads were reanalyzed by TCRdb: fastp trimming at Q25, MiXCR alignment, in-frame beta chains only. Each CDR3 protein appears once, grouped with its most common genes and DNA. The sample table records some 300,000 distinct CDR3 sequences; around 4% of these occur just once. The top ten constitute about a quarter of the sample. The treatment or condition label for this specimen denotes: live attenuated yellow fever vaccine strain. Sequences were derived from PBMCs, sampled on the day of the yellow fever booster vaccination. The receptors stem from a young man who received the YFV17D yellow fever vaccine.

This clonotype occurred many times. This rearrangement joins TRBV5-1 to TRBJ2-3; D unclear. The CDR3 consists of 18 residues. Germline CDR1 reads SGHRS; CDR2 reads YFSETQ. The germline V and J ends were trimmed by 5 bases and 1 base, with 23 bases remaining between them. The CDR3 loop reads CASRSSRFSHSRTDTQYF. The CDR3 nucleotides are TGCGCCAGCAGATCCTCTAGGTTCTCCCATAGCCGCACAGATACGCAGTATTTT.

In this sample, this clonotype turned up many times. J is TRBJ2-7 and V is TRBV6-1; maybe TRBD2 (5 bases). CDR1 MNHNS and CDR2 SASEGT come from the germline V gene. The CDR3 loop spans 16 amino acids. V was clipped by 1 base and J by 3 bases, with 16 bases between them. The CDR3 loop reads CASSEGTDSRGYEQYV. The CDR3 nucleotides are TGTGCCAGCAGTGAAGGAACAGACTCCCGGGGCTACGAGCAGTACGTC.

Ten or more counts support this clonotype. This chain connects TRBV12-3 or TRBV12-4 to TRBJ2-3; possibly TRBD2 for D (6 bases). V shed 3 bases and J shed 2 bases, with 9 bases lying between them. This CDR3 region has 14 residues. CDR3 protein: CASSFAGPTDTQYF. For the CDR3, the DNA is TGTGCCAGCAGTTTTGCGGGACCCACAGATACGCAGTATTTT.

This clonotype was observed many times. The chain is built from TRBV7-9 and TRBJ2-1; D is perhaps TRBD1 or TRBD2 (5 bases each). Germline V gene sequence: CDR1 SEHNR, CDR2 FQNEAQ (reference sequence). The CDR3 extends over 12 amino acids. V lost 5 bases and J lost 10, with 12 bases in between. CDR3 amino acids: CASSRSEGEQFF. CDR3 DNA: TGTGCCAGCAGCCGGAGTGAGGGGGAGCAGTTCTTC.

The genes are TRBV5-1 and TRBJ2-3, with D unresolved. The V end lost 0 bases, the J end lost 6 bases, and 14 bases lay between the germline ends. The CDR3 loop spans 15 amino acids. CDR1 is SGHRS and CDR2 is YFSETQ in the germline V gene. CDR3: CASSLGGRRLDTQYF. As DNA, the CDR3 is TGCGCCAGCAGCTTGGGTGGCAGACGCCTTGATACGCAGTATTTT.

The chain carries TRBV7-2 and TRBJ2-4; TRBD2 aligns across 7 bases. The CDR3 is made up of 14 amino acids. Germline V gene sequence: CDR1 SGHTA, CDR2 FQGNSA. V shed 5 bases, J shed 6 bases, and the junction held 7 bases outside the gene matches. The CDR3 DNA reads as TGTGCCAGCAGCCCACAAACGGGGGGAAACATTCAGTACTTC. Translation gives CASSPQTGGNIQYF.

This clonotype was picked up a small number of times. This rearrangement joins TRBV3-1 to TRBJ2-3, with 11 bases identical to TRBD2. Looked up from germline, CDR1 is LGHDT and CDR2 is YNNKEL (reference sequence). This CDR3 is 18 amino acids long. J lost 4 bases, V lost 0 bases, and 9 bases had no gene match. CDR3 coding DNA: TGTGCCAGCAGCCAAGATCGTAGTAGACTAGCGGGGTCAGATACGCAGTATTTT. The encoded protein is CASSQDRSRLAGSDTQYF.

The chain joins TRBV11-2 to TRBJ2-7, with D possibly matching TRBD1 (6 bases). V was clipped by 4 bases and J by 1 base, with 11 bases between them. The CDR3 has 14 amino acids. Germline CDR1 and CDR2: SGHAT and FQNNGV. CDR3 region: CASSYRDTSYEQYV. CDR3 sequence (DNA): TGTGCCAGCAGCTATAGGGACACTTCCTACGAGCAGTACGTC.

This clonotype was counted many times. The chain combines TRBV12-3 or TRBV12-4 with TRBJ1-5; D is undetermined. Trimming pared 5 bases from V and 2 bases from J, leaving 16 bases between. The CDR3 is made up of 16 amino acids. CDR3 DNA: TGTGCCAGCAGTCCCGGGCCTTCAAGGGGCAATCAGCCCCAGCATTTT. Protein: CASSPGPSRGNQPQHF.

This clonotype has ten or more counts. The chain couples TRBV11-3 to TRBJ2-1; 8 nucleotides line up with TRBD2. The CDR3 has 14 amino acids. Trimming removed 2 bases from V and 5 bases from J; junction bases left unmatched: 2. The germline V gene encodes CDR1 SGHNT and CDR2 YENEEA. The CDR3 coding sequence is TGTGCCAGCAGCTTATTTAGCGGGGACAATGAGCAGTTCTTC. It specifies CASSLFSGDNEQFF.

The rearrangement joins TRBV5-5 to TRBJ2-1; no reliable D call. The CDR3 length is 13 residues. V lost 2 bases to trimming and J lost 3 bases, with 6 bases between them. Per germline, CDR1 SGHKS and CDR2 YYEKEE (reference sequence). This CDR3 reads CASSFWDYNEQFF. In nucleotides, the CDR3 is TGTGCCAGCAGCTTCTGGGACTACAATGAGCAGTTCTTC.

Many counts were recorded for this clonotype. Written as DNA, the CDR3 is TGTGCCATCAGTGAGTCAAGAGATACGCAGTATTTT. Amino acid sequence: CAISESRDTQYF. The chain is built from TRBV10-3 and TRBJ2-3; D call uncertain. Trimming shortened V by 0 bases and J by 5 bases, and 3 bases separated the two germline ends. Germline CDR1 and CDR2: ENHRY and SYGVKD. This CDR3 has 12 amino acids.

The J gene is TRBJ2-2, the V gene TRBV5-4; no clear D. This CDR3 spans 15 amino acids. Germline V gene data show CDR1 as SGHNT and CDR2 as YYREEE (reference sequence). The V gene lost 0 bases and the J gene lost 4 bases, with 10 bases spanning the gap. The CDR3, as DNA: TGTGCCAGCAGCTTGGAGGCACTTGGCACCGGGGAGCTGTTTTTT. This gives the protein CASSLEALGTGELFF. Filled out from reference TRBV5-4 and TRBJ2-2, the complete variable domain reads ETGVTQSPTHLIKTRGQQVTLRCSSQSGHNTVSWYQQALGQGPQFIFQYYREEENGRGNFPPRFSGLQFPNYSSELNVNALELDDSALYLCASSLEALGTGELFFGEGSRLTVL.

Many counts were recorded for this clonotype. J is TRBJ2-3 and V is TRBV5-1; 7 bases map to TRBD2. The germline V gene encodes CDR1 SGHRS and CDR2 YFSETQ. V gave up 4 bases and J gave up 3 bases; unmatched junction bases: 5. This CDR3 comprises 14 residues. The CDR3 sequence is CASSRSGETDTQYF. CDR3 sequence (DNA): TGCGCCAGCAGCAGGAGCGGGGAGACAGATACGCAGTATTTT.

As regards this clonotype: An end of the junction does not agree with germline; a read error may underlie this. The chain employs TRBV7-2 and TRBJ1-5; TRBD1 might be the D (5 bases). Germline V gene lookup returns CDR1 SGHTA and CDR2 FQGNSA. The CDR3 contains 16 residues. The CDR3 is CDSSLLRIRDNQPQHF. The CDR3 DNA is TGTGACAGCAGCTTACTCCGAATCAGGGATAATCAGCCCCAGCATTTT.

Ten or more counts support this clonotype. The DNA for the CDR3 is TGCGCCAGCAGCTCAGGGACCCTCACAGATACGCAGTATTTT. Translated, it gives CASSSGTLTDTQYF. V and J are TRBV5-1 and TRBJ2-3; D is possibly TRBD1 or TRBD2 (5 bases each). CDR1 is SGHRS, CDR2 YFSETQ, per germline. The CDR3 contains 14 residues. Trimming took off 3 bases at V and 2 bases at J, with 10 bases between the two ends.

This clonotype was observed many times. This chain joins TRBV20-1 and TRBJ2-7; TRBD2 matches at 14 bases. V was pared by 6 bases and J by 6 bases, with 7 bases of the junction left unmatched. Germline CDR1 DFQATT, CDR2 SNEGSKA (reference sequence). The CDR3 runs 14 residues. CDR3 region: CSASGTSGGLEQYF. The DNA for the CDR3 is TGCAGTGCGTCCGGGACTAGCGGGGGTCTCGAGCAGTACTTC.